Below, 9 T cell receptor beta chains from the same sample are listed, as sequenced in a study of cytomegalovirus exposure and HLA in healthy donors. Only in-frame clones appear in the TCRdb table, and some are missing; sequencing was by immunoSEQ multiplex PCR. This table has over 120,000 clones, about 91% appearing once. The sample taken for sequencing was PBMCs. Receptors were obtained from a young man in good health and CMV-seropositive.

The chain recombines TRBV9 with TRBJ2-5; TRBD2 is a possible D gene (7 bases). CDR1 SGDLS and CDR2 YYNGEE come from the germline V gene. V was clipped by 7 bases and J by 4 bases, with 14 bases between them. There are 13 residues in the CDR3. Here the CDR3 DNA reads TGTGCCAGCTCGGGGGGCCAACGAGAGACCCAGTACTTC. It translates to CASSGGQRETQYF. Filled out from reference TRBV9 and TRBJ2-5, the complete variable domain reads DSGVTQTPKHLITATGQRVTLRCSPRSGDLSVYWYQQSLDQGLQFLIQYYNGEERAKGNILERFSAQQFPDLHSELNLSSLELGDSALYFCASSGGQRETQYFGPGTRLLVL.

The gene calls are TRBV6-6 and TRBJ2-7; D perhaps matches TRBD2 (6 bases). The CDR3 loop spans 16 amino acids. Trimming pared 5 bases from V and 7 bases from J, leaving 24 bases between. Looked up from germline, CDR1 is MNHNY and CDR2 is SVGAGI (reference sequence). CDR3 loop: CASSPGTPGKGEEQYF. CDR3 bases: TGTGCCAGCAGTCCCGGGACTCCGGGGAAGGGTGAGGAGCAGTACTTC.

The chain uses TRBV4-2 and TRBJ1-5; no definite D call. Trimming shortened V by 0 bases and J by 7 bases, and 13 bases separated the two germline ends. The CDR3 runs to 15 residues. The germline CDR1 and CDR2 sequences are LGHNA and YNFKEQ. The CDR3 sequence: CASSQDWSGGQPQHF. Written as DNA, the CDR3 is TGTGCCAGCAGCCAAGATTGGTCGGGTGGCCAGCCCCAGCATTTT.

The chain combines TRBV5-4 with TRBJ1-4; 9 positions match TRBD1. Per the germline V gene, CDR1 is SGHNT and CDR2 is YYREEE (reference sequence). CDR3 length: 14 amino acids. Trimming at V came to 4 bases and at J to 7 bases, leaving 5 bases not matched to a gene. CDR3: CASSPGQGPEKLFF. CDR3 sequence (DNA): TGTGCCAGCAGCCCCGGACAGGGGCCTGAAAAACTGTTTTTT. Full variable domain (missing parts from reference TRBV5-4 and TRBJ1-4): ETGVTQSPTHLIKTRGQQVTLRCSSQSGHNTVSWYQQALGQGPQFIFQYYREEENGRGNFPPRFSGLQFPNYSSELNVNALELDDSALYLCASSPGQGPEKLFFGSGTQLSVL.

The rearrangement joins TRBV7-9 to TRBJ1-1; D is unclear. The CDR3 covers 14 residues. V gave up 3 bases and J gave up 1 base, with 9 bases separating them. Per the germline V gene, CDR1 is SEHNR and CDR2 is FQNEAQ (reference sequence). The CDR3 nucleotides are TGTGCCAGCAGCTTTTTACTAGAGAACACTGAAGCTTTCTTT. This gives the protein CASSFLLENTEAFF.

The rearrangement links TRBV7-2 to TRBJ2-5; maybe TRBD1 (5 bases). Trimming shortened V by 3 bases and J by 2 bases, and 13 bases separated the two germline ends. The germline gives CDR1 SGHTA, CDR2 FQGNSA. The CDR3 is made up of 15 amino acids. The CDR3 sequence is CASSLNGPGQETQYF. CDR3 in DNA: TGTGCCAGCAGCTTGAACGGGCCAGGGCAAGAGACCCAGTACTTC.

This clone was seen a single time. The chain links TRBV19 to TRBJ1-5; the match to TRBD1 covers 9 bases. V shed 5 bases, J shed 0 bases, and the junction held 8 bases outside the gene matches. In germline, CDR1 is LNHDA, CDR2 SQIVND (reference sequence). CDR3 length equals 17 residues. CDR3 DNA: TGTGCCAGTAGTCGGAGGACAGGGGCCTTTAGCAATCAGCCCCAGCATTTT. Its protein product is CASSRRTGAFSNQPQHF.

This clone occurred once. The chain has TRBV5-4 and TRBJ2-2; D might be TRBD1 (6 bases). This CDR3 comprises 15 residues. The germline gives CDR1 SGHNT, CDR2 YYREEE (reference sequence). With 1 base removed from V and 3 bases from J, the gap between germline ends came to 10 bases. The CDR3 reads CASSLQGRDTGELFF. The CDR3 bases are TGTGCCAGCAGCTTGCAGGGGCGGGACACCGGGGAGCTGTTTTTT. Full variable domain (rest looked up from reference TRBV5-4 and TRBJ2-2): ETGVTQSPTHLIKTRGQQVTLRCSSQSGHNTVSWYQQALGQGPQFIFQYYREEENGRGNFPPRFSGLQFPNYSSELNVNALELDDSALYLCASSLQGRDTGELFFGEGSRLTVL.

This chain uses TRBV11-2 with TRBJ2-7; D is possibly TRBD2 (7 bases). The V gene's germline CDR1 is SGHAT and CDR2 FQNNGV. Trimming left V 1 base short and J 6 bases short, with 16 bases between. CDR3 length equals 15 residues. The CDR3 reads CASSLAGGLAGEQYF. CDR3 coding DNA: TGTGCCAGCAGCTTAGCGGGGGGCCTTGCTGGCGAGCAGTACTTC.